The following is a T cell receptor beta chain sequence with its context. Its specificity is unknown. The repertoire was sequenced with immunoSEQ multiplex PCR; TCRdb's copy has only in-frame clones and lacks some. The sample records 150,000 to 200,000 clones, about 91% being singletons. Trimming shortened V by 3 bases and J by 1 base, and 19 bases separated the two germline ends. Germline-derived CDR1 and CDR2 are LNHDA and SQIVND (reference sequence). CDR3 length: 18 amino acids. These data are taken from a study of T cell responses to AZD1222 COVID-19 vaccine. Findings of the study overall: Clonal diversity may have been underestimated, and the donors were mostly white British, with more females than males.

V and J are TRBV19 and TRBJ2-4; D remains ambiguous. Specimen: peripheral blood, collected 28 days after the second AZD1222 dose. The source of this sequence is an adult who received the AZD1222 COVID-19 vaccine. Written as DNA, the CDR3 is TGTGCCAGTAGTATTCGACTTGTGGCTGGAACGGCCAAAAACATTCAGTACTTC. Translated, it gives CASSIRLVAGTAKNIQYF.